The next 16 T cell receptor beta chains were all read from a single sample in a study of blood T cell repertoires in COVID-19. Generated by immunoSEQ multiplex PCR, the TCRdb table keeps only in-frame clones and is missing some. The sample contains 190,000 or so clones, 85% of which appear only once. The sequencing sample was made of peripheral blood. These receptors were taken from a man in his sixties with COVID-19, enrolled during active disease.

This clone showed up just once. The chain uses TRBV27 and TRBJ2-1, with 7 nucleotides matching TRBD2. The germline CDR1 and CDR2 sequences are MNHEY and SMNVEV (reference sequence). This CDR3 comprises 14 residues. The V and J ends lost 2 bases and 6 bases, in that order; junction bases with no gene match: 4. This CDR3 is CASSLAGVSNEQFF. Written as DNA, the CDR3 is TGTGCCAGCAGTTTAGCGGGAGTGAGCAATGAGCAGTTCTTC.

The CDR3 sequence: CASSPQGSSYNEQFF. The CDR3 DNA reads TGCGCCAGCAGCCCACAGGGCTCCTCCTACAATGAGCAGTTCTTC. The gene calls are TRBV4-1 and TRBJ2-1; D possibly corresponds to TRBD1 (6 bases). V gave up 4 bases and J gave up 0 bases, with 10 bases separating them. This CDR3 is built from 15 residues. Germline lookup yields CDR1 MGHRA and CDR2 YSYEKL.

The chain recombines TRBV4-3 with TRBJ1-1; D is possibly TRBD1 (5 bases). CDR1 and CDR2 (germline): LGHNA, YSLEER. Trimming removed 0 bases from V and 8 bases from J, with 13 bases in between. This CDR3 comprises 14 residues. CDR3 DNA sequence: TGCGCCAGCAGCCAAGATGGGGGGGTTTCCGAAGCTTTCTTT. Protein: CASSQDGGVSEAFF.

The V and J genes are TRBV7-2 and TRBJ2-5; 7 bases are a match to TRBD2. The CDR3 consists of 15 residues. V trimming: 2 bases; J trimming: 1 base; junction bases outside the gene matches: 4. Germline assignment: CDR1 SGHTA and CDR2 FQGNSA. Here the CDR3 DNA reads TGTGCCAGCAGCTTACAACTAGCGCGCCAAGAGACCCAGTACTTC. It specifies CASSLQLARQETQYF.

The rearrangement links TRBV6-5 to TRBJ2-7; D is unclear. The CDR3 loop spans 13 amino acids. Germline-derived CDR1 and CDR2 are MNHEY and SVGAGI. Trimming shortened V by 5 bases and J by 4 bases, and 12 bases separated the two germline ends. Here the CDR3 DNA reads TGTGCCAGCAGTACCCCAGGATCTTACGAGCAGTACTTC. Amino acid sequence: CASSTPGSYEQYF.

The genes are TRBV5-6 and TRBJ2-5; D is uncertain. The germline CDR1 and CDR2 sequences are SGHDT and YYEEEE. Trimming took 1 base from V and 0 from J, leaving 4 bases between them. CDR3 length: 13 amino acids. CDR3 bases: TGTGCCAGCAGCTTGCGGTACCAAGAGACCCAGTACTTC. As protein: CASSLRYQETQYF.

The CDR3 spells CASRFQGAGELFF. The DNA of the CDR3 is TGTGCCAGCAGGTTCCAGGGGGCCGGGGAGCTGTTTTTT. The chain couples TRBV11-2 to TRBJ2-2; 7 bases are a match to TRBD1. The germline gives CDR1 SGHAT, CDR2 FQNNGV. With 6 bases clipped from V and 6 bases from J, the junction kept 4 bases outside the gene matches. The CDR3 runs 13 residues.

This chain joins TRBV7-9 and TRBJ1-2; TRBD1 matches 10 bases. The junction had 7 bases not matched to a gene; V was cut back by 1 base and J by 5 bases. The CDR3 sequence is 16 residues long. The germline V gene encodes CDR1 SEHNR and CDR2 FQNEAQ (reference sequence). The CDR3 DNA reads TGTGCCAGCAGCTTAGATGTTAGACAGGGGGCATATGGCTACACCTTC. It yields the protein CASSLDVRQGAYGYTF.

This clone was detected only once. DNA for the CDR3: TGTGCCAGCAGCTCGACAGGGGGAACTGAAGCTTTCTTT. Amino acids: CASSSTGGTEAFF. J is TRBJ1-1 and V is TRBV3-1 (or the pseudogene TRBV3-2); TRBD1 matches at 9 bases. Germline V gives CDR1 LGHDT, CDR2 YNNKEL (reference sequence). The CDR3 consists of 13 residues. The J segment lost 5 bases and the V segment lost 5 bases, leaving 3 bases of the junction unmatched.

The count of this clone is one. This chain joins TRBV28 and TRBJ2-3; no reliable D call. Germline CDR1 reads MDHEN; CDR2 reads SYDVKM. This CDR3 region has 13 residues. V dropped 5 bases and J dropped 0 bases, with 6 bases sitting between them. CDR3 loop: CASSQTSTDTQYF. CDR3 nucleotide sequence: TGTGCCAGCAGTCAGACTAGCACAGATACGCAGTATTTT.

The V call is TRBV16, the J call TRBJ1-1, with D maybe TRBD1 (5 bases). This CDR3 region has 11 residues. Looked up from germline, CDR1 is KGHSY and CDR2 is FQNENV. V lost 8 bases, J lost 5 bases, and 9 bases lay in between. CDR3 in amino acids: CASRQRTEAFF. CDR3 coding DNA: TGTGCCAGCCGACAGAGAACTGAAGCTTTCTTT. Based on the CDR3 plus reference TRBV16 and TRBJ1-1, the full variable domain is GEEVAQTPKHLVRGEGQKAKLYCAPIKGHSYVFWYQQVLKNEFKFLISFQNENVFDETGMPKERFSAKCLPNSPCSLEIQATKLEDSAVYFCASRQRTEAFFGQGTRLTVV.

V gene TRBV28 combines with J gene TRBJ1-2, with 7 bases aligning to TRBD1. Germline V gives CDR1 MDHEN, CDR2 SYDVKM. The CDR3 contains 14 residues. V shed 4 bases and J 5 bases; nucleotides not matched to a gene: 7. DNA for the CDR3: TGTGCCAGCAGTTCCTCGGACAGGTTTTATGGCTACACCTTC. Its protein is CASSSSDRFYGYTF.

This clone was recorded once. The V and J genes are TRBV6-6 and TRBJ1-4, with unresolved D. Germline loops: CDR1 MNHNY, CDR2 SVGAGI (reference sequence). The CDR3 sequence is 11 residues long. The V gene lost 8 bases and the J gene lost 8 bases, with 9 bases spanning the gap. CDR3 residues: CASQAAEKLFF. The CDR3 nucleotides are TGTGCCAGCCAAGCGGCAGAAAAACTGTTTTTT.

The gene calls are TRBV4-1 and TRBJ1-2; D is unclear. Germline CDR1 is MGHRA and CDR2 is YSYEKL. The V and J ends lost 10 bases and 8 bases respectively, with 17 bases between them. CDR3 length: 12 residues. Here the CDR3 reads CATLAPGLGYTF. The CDR3 bases are TGCGCCACCCTGGCCCCCGGGTTGGGCTACACCTTC.

This chain joins TRBV5-1 and TRBJ2-3; D not resolved. There are 12 residues in the CDR3. V lost 3 bases, J lost 2 bases, and 4 bases lay in between. The V gene's germline CDR1 is SGHRS and CDR2 YFSETQ. The DNA for the CDR3 is TGCGCCAGCAGCTCCCTCACAGATACGCAGTATTTT. Protein: CASSSLTDTQYF.

The gene calls are TRBV4-1 and TRBJ2-1; the D gene is possibly TRBD2 (5 bases). Deletions cut 1 base from V and 9 bases from J, with 10 bases between. This CDR3 spans 13 amino acids. Germline CDR1 reads MGHRA; CDR2 reads YSYEKL. The CDR3 spells CASSQVRRSEQFF. CDR3 DNA sequence: TGCGCCAGCAGCCAAGTTAGGAGGTCTGAGCAGTTCTTC.